This paragraph reports one T cell receptor (beta chain). As yet, its antigen is unknown. Using a J-beta primer mix together with a sample-barcoded 5' primer, a second PCR was run for roughly 6 to 12 cycles. The template-switch adaptor, which had 12 random nucleotides, put a tag on each cDNA molecule. TCRdb reprocessed the 5' RACE reads via MiXCR and lists one record per CDR3 protein. The repertoire holds fewer than 900,000 distinct CDR3 sequences, 36% seen once, with 13% in the top ten. CDR3 length: 15 residues. Germline values: CDR1 DFQATT, CDR2 SNEGSKA (reference sequence). The data stem from a study of blood T cells in healthy people across ages. Study-level points and caveats: TCR beta diversity, measured per million T cells, fell in a roughly linear way with age.

Per-sample PBMC isolation yielded at least 7 million cells. The TCR was taken from a man aged 18-30 years in good health. The J gene is TRBJ2-5, the V gene TRBV20-1; TRBD2 matches at 9 bases. TRBJ2-1 explains the end of the DNA better; the J call may be wrong. Sequenced material: blood. CDR3 protein: CSASPQRGAQETQFF. CDR3 nucleotides: TGCAGTGCTAGCCCCCAGCGGGGGGCTCAAGAGACCCAGTTCTTC.